The 30 T cell receptor beta chains below all came from one sample that was sequenced in a study of T cell clonality in common variable immunodeficiency. Data came from immunoSEQ multiplex PCR; TCRdb stores just in-frame clones and leaves some out. This table holds some 32,000 clones with no singletons; the top ten claim 4.5%. Sequencing used peripheral blood mononuclear cells. These receptors originate from a person aged 18 to 70 in good health.

This clone was seen ten or more times. The CDR3 end lies 3 residues beyond the end of the read and is filled in from the germline J gene. This sequence joins TRBV7-3 and TRBJ2-3; TRBD2 matches 14 bases. The CDR3 totals 16 residues. In germline, CDR1 is SGHTA, CDR2 FQGTGA. The trim removed 6 bases at V and 3 bases at J, leaving 5 bases unmatched. The sequenced part of the CDR3 DNA is TGTGCCAGCAGTTCCCGACTAGCGGGAGGGACAGATACG. It encodes CASSSRLAGGTDT. The CDR3 reads in full as CASSSRLAGGTDTQYF.

In this sample, this clone turned up a few times. The CDR3 goes on 3 residues after the read ends, and that part is filled in from the germline J gene. The J gene is TRBJ1-1, the V gene TRBV19, with a possible D match to TRBD1 (6 bases). Germline CDR1 is LNHDA and CDR2 is SQIVND (reference sequence). The CDR3 covers 15 residues. CDR3 residues: CASSFELGGGQEAFF. The CDR3 bases that were read are TGTGCCAGTAGTTTCGAATTGGGCGGGGGGCAAGAA.

The sample holds many counts of this clone. The CDR3 end is not reached by the read, which stops 3 residues before it; the germline J gene fills it in. The rearrangement links TRBV19 to TRBJ2-7, with 9 nucleotides matching TRBD2. CDR1 LNHDA and CDR2 SQIVND come from the germline V gene (reference sequence). Trimming at V came to 9 bases and at J to 3 bases, leaving 9 bases not matched to a gene. The CDR3 loop spans 14 amino acids. The DNA read from the CDR3 is TGTGCCAGCGGCGCGGGAGGGCTTATCTACGAG. Translated: CASGAGGLIYE. The entire CDR3 protein is CASGAGGLIYEQYF.

This clone was seen only a few times. The read ends 3 residues early relative to the CDR3; the germline J gene fills the gap. This chain uses TRBV2 with TRBJ2-7; 8 positions agree with TRBD1. The length of the CDR3 is 13 residues. The germline CDR1 and CDR2 sequences are SNHLY and FYNNEI. V lost 4 bases, J lost 3 bases, and 2 bases stayed unmatched. CDR3 sequence: CASSVRGLYEQYF. Incomplete CDR3 DNA: TGTGCCAGCAGTGTCAGGGGGCTCTACGAG. Complete variable domain (other parts from reference TRBV2 and TRBJ2-7): EPEVTQTPSHQVTQMGQEVILRCVPISNHLYFYWYRQILGQKVEFLVSFYNNEISEKSEIFDDQFSVERPDGSNFTLKIRSTKLEDSAMYFCASSVRGLYEQYFGPGTRLTVT.

This clone has a count of ten or more. The CDR3 is cut off 3 residues early in the read; its end comes from the germline J gene. The chain carries TRBV19 and TRBJ1-6, with 8 nucleotides matching TRBD1. Trimming cost V 8 bases and J 7 bases; bases outside gene matches: 1. The CDR3 runs 12 residues. Germline V gene sequence: CDR1 LNHDA, CDR2 SQIVND (reference sequence). The DNA read from the CDR3 is TGTGCCAGTGGGACAGGAAATTCACCC. Translating it yields CASGTGNSP. The whole CDR3 is CASGTGNSPLHF.

In this sample, this clone turned up many times. The sequence runs out 3 residues before the end of the CDR3; the remainder is reconstructed from the germline J gene. This chain links TRBV19 with TRBJ2-3; D gene unclear. The CDR3 length is 16 residues. The V gene's germline CDR1 is LNHDA and CDR2 SQIVND (reference sequence). V was pared by 2 bases and J by 2 bases, with 14 bases between. Incomplete CDR3 DNA: TGTGCCAGTAGTATAAACGGCGGTATAAACACAGATACG. Translation gives CASSINGGINTDT. The whole CDR3 region reads CASSINGGINTDTQYF. The entire variable domain, with the rest obtained from reference TRBV19 and TRBJ2-3, is as follows: DGGITQSPKYLFRKEGQNVTLSCEQNLNHDAMYWYRQDPGQGLRLIYYSQIVNDFQKGDIAEGYSVSREKKESFPLTVTSAQKNPTAFYLCASSINGGINTDTQYFGPGTRLTVL.

This clone was counted many times. The read ends 3 residues shy of where the CDR3 ends; the end is completed using the germline J gene. The chain joins TRBV2 to TRBJ1-4, with 8 bases fitting TRBD1. Germline CDR1 is SNHLY and CDR2 is FYNNEI. Germline trimming cut 6 bases from V and 5 bases from J; bases unmatched to any gene: 5. The CDR3 runs to 14 residues. The CDR3 DNA, read in part, is TGTGCCAGCAGAGTACAGGGGGGGAATGAAAAA. This gives the protein CASRVQGGNEK. The CDR3, in full, reads CASRVQGGNEKLFF.

This clone was observed a few times. The CDR3 goes on 3 residues after the read ends, and that part is filled in from the germline J gene. The chain recombines TRBV5-1 with TRBJ2-2; 7 bases agree with TRBD1. The CDR3 loop spans 14 amino acids. From germline, CDR1 is SGHRS and CDR2 YFSETQ. The CDR3 bases that were read are TGCGCCAGCAGCTGGGACAGAGGGGTTGACGTG. This encodes CASSWDRGVDV. The CDR3, in full, reads CASSWDRGVDVLFF.

The sample holds many counts of this clone. Read data end 3 residues before the CDR3 end; the end is taken from the germline J gene. The V and J genes are TRBV30 and TRBJ1-2; maybe TRBD1 (6 bases). The V and J ends lost 2 bases and 3 bases respectively, with 10 bases between them. The CDR3 has 13 residues. The germline V gene has CDR1 GTSNPN and CDR2 SVGIG (reference sequence). CDR3 amino acids: CAWSTGQHYGYTF. CDR3 bases read: TGTGCCTGGAGTACAGGACAGCACTATGGC.

The sample holds many counts of this clone. The missing CDR3 end, 3 residues past where the read stops, is filled in from the germline J gene. The V gene is TRBV20-1, the J gene TRBJ2-2, with TRBD1 matching 9 bases. Germline CDR1 and CDR2: DFQATT and SNEGSKA (reference sequence). The CDR3 length is 13 residues. CDR3: CSAPGTGNEKLFF. CDR3 DNA (partial): TGCAGTGCCCCCGGGACAGGGAATGAAAAG.

This clone appeared many times. Sequencing ends 3 residues short of the CDR3 end; the germline J gene provides the rest. The chain carries TRBV5-1 and TRBJ2-1; 11 bases agree with TRBD2. The CDR3 is made up of 17 amino acids. V lost 7 bases, J lost 4 bases, and 13 bases stayed unmatched. Germline assignment: CDR1 SGHRS and CDR2 YFSETQ. The sequenced CDR3 bases are TGCGCCAGCTCCCCGGGACTAGCGGAATTAGAGTACAATGAG. Its translation is CASSPGLAELEYNE. The entire CDR3 sequence reads CASSPGLAELEYNEQFF.

This clone was counted ten times or more. With the read ending 3 residues before the CDR3 end, the germline J gene is used to fill in that end. The V and J genes are TRBV10-1 and TRBJ2-3; 8 nucleotides align to TRBD1. This CDR3 is built from 14 residues. In germline, CDR1 is WNHNN, CDR2 SYGVQD (reference sequence). CDR3 protein: CASSRTGSDQPQYF. The DNA read from the CDR3 is TGCGCCAGCAGTCGGACAGGGTCGGATCAGCCG.

This clone was seen only a few times. Read coverage stops 3 residues before the CDR3 terminus; the germline J gene supplies the remainder. This rearrangement joins TRBV7-9 to TRBJ1-1, with 8 positions matching TRBD1. CDR3 length: 12 residues. Germline V gene lookup returns CDR1 SEHNR and CDR2 FQNEAQ (reference sequence). CDR3 DNA (partial): TGTGCCAGCAGCATGACAGGGGTAGGA. Translation gives CASSMTGVG. In full, the CDR3 reads CASSMTGVGAFF.

With respect to this clone: The CDR3 goes on 3 residues after the read ends, and that part is filled in from the germline J gene. The rearrangement uses TRBV19 and TRBJ2-2, with TRBD1 matching 8 bases. Germline-derived CDR1 and CDR2 are LNHDA and SQIVND (reference sequence). The CDR3 covers 14 residues. CDR3 amino acids: CATSIGQGGEKLFF. CDR3 DNA, as far as it was read: TGTGCCACCTCCATTGGACAGGGAGGAGAAAAG.

This clone was seen at least ten times. With the read ending 3 residues before the CDR3 end, the germline J gene is used to fill in that end. V usage is TRBV20-1 and J usage is TRBJ2-7; tentatively, D is TRBD2 (6 bases). The CDR3 sequence is 16 residues long. Trimming took 6 bases from V and 3 from J, leaving 24 bases between them. The germline gives CDR1 DFQATT, CDR2 SNEGSKA (reference sequence). The CDR3 reads CSAPNPTAGRHYEQYF. Partial CDR3 DNA: TGCAGTGCGCCTAACCCGACCGCGGGGCGCCACTACGAG.

Ten or more counts support this clone. The read gets to within 3 residues of the CDR3 end, and the germline J gene fills in the rest. The chain employs TRBV4-2 and TRBJ2-4, with D possibly TRBD1 on 6 matching bases. The V end was cut by 0 bases, the J end by 0 bases, with 12 bases between. The V gene's germline CDR1 is LGHNA and CDR2 YNFKEQ. This CDR3 has 17 amino acids. CDR3 residues: CASSQEGGALAKNIQYF. The DNA read from the CDR3 is TGTGCCAGCAGCCAAGAAGGGGGTGCCTTAGCCAAAAACATT.

This clone was counted at least ten times. The CDR3 is cut off 3 residues early in the read; its end comes from the germline J gene. The J gene is TRBJ2-3, the V gene TRBV5-5; 9 bases are a match to TRBD1. V shed 5 bases, J shed 6 bases, and the junction held 10 bases outside the gene matches. Germline V gene data show CDR1 as SGHKS and CDR2 as YYEKEE (reference sequence). The CDR3 consists of 15 residues. The CDR3 region is CASRWSQGAGDTQYF. Partial CDR3 DNA: TGTGCCAGCAGATGGTCACAGGGGGCAGGGGATACG. The complete variable domain, with remaining parts taken from reference TRBV5-5 and TRBJ2-3, reads DAGVTQSPTHLIKTRGQQVTLRCSPISGHKSVSWYQQVLGQGPQFIFQYYEKEERGRGNFPDRFSARQFPNYSSELNVNALLLGDSALYLCASRWSQGAGDTQYFGPGTRLTVL.

The table lists this clone with many counts. The sequenced fragment ends 3 residues before the CDR3 boundary, so the rest is inferred from the germline J gene. The chain employs TRBV5-1 and TRBJ2-3; D gene unclear. The CDR3 is 15 residues long. In germline, CDR1 is SGHRS, CDR2 YFSETQ. V lost 0 bases to trimming and J lost 2 bases, with 10 bases between them. The CDR3 sequence is CASSLGLDFTDTQYF. CDR3 bases read: TGCGCCAGCAGCTTGGGGCTTGACTTCACAGATACG.

This clone was detected many times. The read terminates 3 residues ahead of where the CDR3 ends, so the germline J gene completes it. The gene calls are TRBV5-1 and TRBJ1-2; tentatively, D is TRBD1 (6 bases). The length of the CDR3 is 16 residues. With 4 bases removed from V and 4 bases from J, the gap between germline ends came to 20 bases. The germline V gene encodes CDR1 SGHRS and CDR2 YFSETQ. The CDR3 here is CASSVGGEVGGYGYTF. The sequenced CDR3 bases are TGCGCCAGCAGCGTAGGGGGAGAGGTCGGTGGCTATGGC.

This clone has just a few counts. The read gets to within 3 residues of the CDR3 end, and the germline J gene fills in the rest. The chain uses TRBV19 and TRBJ2-5; D may be TRBD1 (5 bases). Germline assignment: CDR1 LNHDA and CDR2 SQIVND (reference sequence). V was cut by 4 bases and J by 5 bases, with 14 bases left in between. This CDR3 has 14 amino acids. CDR3 loop: CASSRTKQWETQYF. The sequenced CDR3 bases are TGTGCCAGTAGTAGGACAAAACAGTGGGAGACC.

This clone showed up many times. The read comes to an end 3 residues before the CDR3 does, leaving the germline J gene to fill in the end. V usage is TRBV7-9 and J usage is TRBJ1-2; no firm D call. The germline gives CDR1 SEHNR, CDR2 FQNEAQ (reference sequence). The CDR3 runs 11 residues. The CDR3 loop is CASSLGGGYTF. The part of the CDR3 DNA that was read is TGTGCCAGCAGCTTAGGCGGGGGC.

This clone was counted at least ten times. The sequence runs out 3 residues before the end of the CDR3; the remainder is reconstructed from the germline J gene. The V call is TRBV29-1, the J call TRBJ2-3; weak D call: TRBD2 (5 bases). The V gene's germline CDR1 is SQVTM and CDR2 ANQGSEA. The V gene lost 4 bases and the J gene lost 6 bases, with 14 bases spanning the gap. The CDR3 totals 13 residues. Partial CDR3 DNA: TGCAGCGTTGCTCGGGGTCGAGGGGATACG. Amino acids: CSVARGRGDT. The full CDR3 protein reads CSVARGRGDTQYF.

This clone was counted many times. The sequence runs out 3 residues before the end of the CDR3; the remainder is reconstructed from the germline J gene. The chain carries TRBV5-1 and TRBJ1-4, with TRBD1 identical over 8 bases. The CDR3 is 16 amino acids. Unmatched junction bases numbered 7, after V lost 0 bases and J lost 6 bases. Germline CDR1 reads SGHRS; CDR2 reads YFSETQ. The CDR3 DNA, read in part, is TGCGCCAGCAGCTTGGCCTCTAGGACAGGGCATGAAAAA. This sequence encodes CASSLASRTGHEK. The whole CDR3 protein is CASSLASRTGHEKLFF.

Remarks on this clone: Coverage ceases 3 residues before the CDR3 finishes, and the germline J gene fills in the end. The chain couples TRBV2 to TRBJ1-1, with 7 positions matching TRBD1. The germline CDR1 and CDR2 sequences are SNHLY and FYNNEI. Trimming took 7 bases from V and 4 from J; bases not matched to a gene: 12. The CDR3 length is 15 residues. CDR3 bases read: TGTGCCAGCAATGTAGAGGGGGCTGTTGGCACTGAA. Translated, it gives CASNVEGAVGTE. Given in full, the CDR3 is CASNVEGAVGTEAFF.

Note on this clone: The read ends 3 residues before the CDR3 terminus; that terminus is restored from the germline J gene. The J gene is TRBJ1-2, the V gene TRBV7-9; D not resolved. Germline CDR1 reads SEHNR; CDR2 reads FQNEAQ (reference sequence). The CDR3 contains 11 residues. Partial CDR3 DNA: TGTGCCAGCAGCTCGTACAATGAC. It specifies CASSSYND. In full, the CDR3 reads CASSSYNDYTF.

This clone was seen more than once but under ten times. The CDR3 end falls 3 residues outside the read, so it is completed with the germline J gene. The chain joins TRBV18 to TRBJ2-3; D is perhaps TRBD1 (5 bases). In germline, CDR1 is KGHSH, CDR2 LQKENI. V lost 2 bases, J lost 6 bases, and 9 bases lay in between. This CDR3 has 13 residues. This chain's CDR3 is CASSPGASDTQYF. The sequenced part of the CDR3 DNA is TGTGCCAGCTCACCAGGGGCGAGCGATACG.

Ten or more counts support this clone. The CDR3 DNA, read in part, is TGTGCCAGCAGTGAACTTGGACAGCTAATGAACACTGAA. This gives the protein CASSELGQLMNTE. Given in full, the CDR3 is CASSELGQLMNTEAFF. The chain carries TRBV2 and TRBJ1-1; TRBD1 might be the D (6 bases). The read gets to within 3 residues of the CDR3 end, and the germline J gene fills in the rest. This CDR3 comprises 16 residues. Trimming left V 2 bases short and J 0 bases short, with 13 bases between. Germline V gene data show CDR1 as SNHLY and CDR2 as FYNNEI.

This clone was observed a handful of times. Read data end 3 residues before the CDR3 end; the end is taken from the germline J gene. V and J are TRBV2 and TRBJ2-3; TRBD2 aligns across 7 bases. The J segment lost 3 bases and the V segment lost 2 bases, leaving 5 bases of the junction unmatched. Looked up from germline, CDR1 is SNHLY and CDR2 is FYNNEI. The CDR3 loop spans 15 amino acids. CDR3 DNA, as far as it was read: TGTGCCAGCAGTGAACGGGGGGATGCGACAGATACG. Amino acids: CASSERGDATDT. The full CDR3 protein is CASSERGDATDTQYF.

On this clone: The read is 3 residues too short to cover the CDR3 end, so that end is filled in from the germline J gene. J is TRBJ2-4 and V is TRBV2, with TRBD2 as a possible D gene (6 bases). The CDR3 is made up of 14 amino acids. Germline CDR1 SNHLY, CDR2 FYNNEI. CDR3 residues: CATGPDSGAPGQYF. The sequenced CDR3 bases are TGTGCCACCGGTCCCGATAGCGGAGCCCCCGGT.

This clone has a count of ten or more. Sequencing ends 3 residues short of the CDR3 end; the germline J gene provides the rest. The genes are TRBV7-3 and TRBJ2-7; D is undetermined. V lost 1 base to trimming and J lost 0 bases, with 13 bases between them. The CDR3 totals 16 residues. Germline CDR1 reads SGHTA; CDR2 reads FQGTGA. This chain's CDR3 is CASSLSLADRSYEQYF. Incomplete CDR3 DNA: TGTGCCAGCAGCTTAAGTCTCGCGGATCGCTCCTACGAG.